Sequencing of this T cell receptor (beta chain) was carried out in a study of HIV-infected patients and healthy controls. The CDR3 is made up of 14 amino acids. Germline lookup yields CDR1 LGHDT and CDR2 YNNKEL (reference sequence). Trimming cost V 4 bases and J 6 bases, with 13 bases left between them. This clonotype has just a few counts. One entry per CDR3 protein results from TCRdb running MiXCR on the 5' RACE reads. The sample records around 62,000 distinct CDR3 sequences, 15% to 20% being singletons. The sequenced material came from CD4+ T cells from blood. The chain uses TRBV3-1 and TRBJ1-5, with unresolved D. The sequence came from a human donor in good health. Written as DNA, the CDR3 is TGTGCCAGCAGCCTAAACGGCGCAGGTCAGCCCCAGCATTTT. Protein: CASSLNGAGQPQHF. Looking up the rest from reference TRBV3-1 and TRBJ1-5 gives the full variable domain: DTAVSQTPKYLVTQMGNDKSIKCEQNLGHDTMYWYKQDSKKFLKIMFSYNNKELIINETVPNRFSPKSPDKAHLNLHINSLELGDSAVYFCASSLNGAGQPQHFGDGTRLSIL.